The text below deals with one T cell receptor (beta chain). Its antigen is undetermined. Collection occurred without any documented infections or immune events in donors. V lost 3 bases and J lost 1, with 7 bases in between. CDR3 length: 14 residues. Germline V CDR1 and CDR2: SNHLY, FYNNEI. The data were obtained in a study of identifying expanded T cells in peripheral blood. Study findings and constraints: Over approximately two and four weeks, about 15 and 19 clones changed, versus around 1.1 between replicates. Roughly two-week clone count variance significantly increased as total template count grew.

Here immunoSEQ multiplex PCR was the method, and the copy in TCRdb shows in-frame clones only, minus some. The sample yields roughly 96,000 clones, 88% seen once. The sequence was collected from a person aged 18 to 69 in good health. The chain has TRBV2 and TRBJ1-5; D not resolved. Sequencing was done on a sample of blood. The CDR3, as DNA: TGTGCCAGCAGTGAGCGCAGGAGCAATCAGCCCCAGCATTTT. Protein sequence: CASSERRSNQPQHF.